A selection of T cell receptor beta chains follows, all from one sample in a study of chemoradiotherapy in HPV16-positive cancers. The table came from immunoSEQ multiplex PCR; TCRdb's copy has only in-frame clones and leaves some out. The sample holds approximately 16,000 clones; 80% to 90% are singletons and the top ten take 3.5%. The sequences come from blood, collected from a patient who underwent chemoradiotherapy. Every receptor here comes from a human donor with HPV-associated anogenital cancer. The CDR3 runs from the conserved cysteine through the conserved F or W. The order of the fields is V gene, clone size, J gene, D gene, CDR3 DNA, CDR3 protein. A D gene is named only where the DNA matches it firmly. A row's size may be missing; if present it is once, few, many or a size class.

TRBV7-2	.	TRBJ1-5	.	TGTGCCAGCAGCTTACGGGGGGAGCAGCCCCAGCATTTT	CASSLRGEQPQHF
TRBV4-1	.	TRBJ2-4	TRBD2	TGCGCCAGCAGCCCCCCCGCAGCTAGCGGGACAAGGAACATTCAGTACTTC	CASSPPAASGTRNIQYF
TRBV6-6	.	TRBJ2-7	.	TGTGCCAGCAGTTACTCACTCGTCTCAAGGGGCTACGAGCAGTACTTC	CASSYSLVSRGYEQYF
TRBV7-9	.	TRBJ2-1	TRBD2	TGTGCCAGCTCCTCGACTAGCGGGAGGTACAATGAGCAGTTCTTC	CASSSTSGRYNEQFF
TRBV18	.	TRBJ2-7	TRBD2	TGTGCCAGCTCACCACGGGGAGGGGAGTACGAGCAGTACTTC	CASSPRGGEYEQYF
TRBV2	few	TRBJ1-1	TRBD1	TGTGCCAGCCGTACAGGGGGCACTGAAGCTTTCTTT	CASRTGGTEAFF
TRBV5-3	.	TRBJ2-7	TRBD1	TGTGCCAGAAGCATCTCGAGGGACAGCTCCTACGAGCAGTACTTC	CARSISRDSSYEQYF
TRBV14	.	TRBJ1-5	.	TGTGCCAGCAGCCAAGTCGAGGGTTCGCCCCAGCATTTT	CASSQVEGSPQHF
TRBV5-4	.	TRBJ2-3	TRBD1	TGTGCCAGCAGCTTAGGGGGACAGGGGAGGTCAGATACGCAGTATTTT	CASSLGGQGRSDTQYF
TRBV10-3	.	TRBJ2-5	TRBD1	TGTGCCATCAGCTCAGACAGGGGACGGGAGACCCAGTACTTC	CAISSDRGRETQYF
TRBV15	.	TRBJ2-3	TRBD2	TGTGCCACCAGTGCCCGGGCGGGAGGGCCCTCGGATACGCAGTATTTT	CATSARAGGPSDTQYF
TRBV28	.	TRBJ1-3	.	TGTGCCAGCACCCCCGGGGCTGGAAACACCATATATTTT	CASTPGAGNTIYF
TRBV28	.	TRBJ2-7	TRBD1	TGTGCCAGCAGACCACAGGGGGCGAGATACGAGCAGTACTTC	CASRPQGARYEQYF
TRBV6-1	.	TRBJ1-2	.	TGTGCCAGCAGGCAAGACAGGTTCTTCCGGGATGGCTACACCTTC	CASRQDRFFRDGYTF
TRBV6-5	.	TRBJ1-2	TRBD1	TGTGCCAGCAGCACAGGACAGGGTGGCTACACCTTC	CASSTGQGGYTF
TRBV19	.	TRBJ1-1	.	TGTGCCAGTAGTATGAAGCACCAGACTATGAACACTGAAGCTTTCTTT	CASSMKHQTMNTEAFF
TRBV5-6	.	TRBJ1-1	.	TGTGCCAGCAGCCCGGACCTAAGGGAGACTGAAGCTTTCTTT	CASSPDLRETEAFF
TRBV29-1	.	TRBJ2-7	TRBD1	TGCAGCGTTGCTTGGACAGGCGGCTACGAGCAGTACTTC	CSVAWTGGYEQYF
TRBV28	once	TRBJ2-7	.	TGTGCCAGCAGTTTACGGCCGACAAGGAGCTCCTACGAGCAGTACTTC	CASSLRPTRSSYEQYF
TRBV6-5	.	TRBJ1-1	.	TGTGCCAGCAGTTGGGACCTTATGAACACTGAAGCTTTCTTT	CASSWDLMNTEAFF
TRBV27	.	TRBJ1-5	.	TGTGCCAGCAGTATTCAGGGTTATAGCAATCAGCCCCAGCATTTT	CASSIQGYSNQPQHF
TRBV19	.	TRBJ2-2	.	TGTGCCAGTTCTATGAGCAGGGCCCCCGGGGAGCTGTTTTTT	CASSMSRAPGELFF
TRBV4-2	.	TRBJ1-3	.	TGTGCCAGCAGCCAAGAGTCTACAGCTGGAAACACCATATATTTT	CASSQESTAGNTIYF
TRBV15	.	TRBJ2-3	TRBD2	TGTGCCACCGCATTGGGGGGGGTTGGTACGCAGTATTTT	CATALGGVGTQYF
TRBV7-2	.	TRBJ1-2	TRBD1	TGTGCCAGCAGCTTAGCCGGGACAGGGGAGGTCTATGGCTACACCTTC	CASSLAGTGEVYGYTF
TRBV7-9	once	TRBJ2-1	TRBD2	TGTGCCAGCAGCCCCGGACTAGCGGGGGACAATGAGCAGTTCTTC	CASSPGLAGDNEQFF
TRBV5-8	.	TRBJ1-2	TRBD1	TGTGCCAGCAGCTTGGTCAGGACAGGGGGGCGTTATGGCTACACCTTC	CASSLVRTGGRYGYTF
TRBV9	.	TRBJ2-7	TRBD1	TGTGCCAGCAGCCCCTTAGGACAGGGGGCGTCAGAGCAGTACTTC	CASSPLGQGASEQYF
TRBV11-3	.	TRBJ2-3	.	TGTGCCAGCAGCTTAACGGGAACCACAGATACGCAGTATTTT	CASSLTGTTDTQYF
TRBV13	once	TRBJ2-3	.	TGTGCCAGCAGTGCCCAGGGCGTCTCCCCAGATACGCAGTATTTT	CASSAQGVSPDTQYF